Below, 28 T cell receptor beta chains from the same sample are listed, as sequenced in a study of cytomegalovirus exposure and HLA in healthy donors (dated by TCRdb to the late 2010s). The library was obtained by the immunoSEQ multiplex PCR assay. The multiplex PCR relied on a mix of 60 forward primers for TCR Vbeta segments and 13 reverse primers for TCR Jbeta segments. TCRdb took over this immuneACCESS table, retaining in-frame rearrangements with V and J assigned. Such tables are incomplete; in checked studies, under half of the missing clones stem from an unresolved V gene, and the remainder is unexplained. In this sample the table shows 120,000 to 150,000 clones, around 83% of which occur a single time. Around 4.3% of the sample is held by the ten biggest clonotypes. Specimen: PBMCs. Receptors were obtained from a middle-aged man in good health and CMV-seropositive.

This clone was observed a single time. V is TRBV6-1 and J is TRBJ2-7; D not certain. The CDR3 length is 14 residues. Trimming took 6 bases from V and 2 from J, leaving 14 bases between them. Germline V gene lookup returns CDR1 MNHNS and CDR2 SASEGT. Here the CDR3 DNA reads TGTGCCAGCAGCCCCCTGTACAGCACCTACGAGCAGTACTTC. This translates into CASSPLYSTYEQYF.

The CDR3: CASSFGQATFYGYTF. CDR3 bases: TGTGCCAGCAGCTTCGGACAGGCGACCTTTTATGGCTACACCTTC. V usage is TRBV11-3 and J usage is TRBJ1-2; TRBD1 matches 7 bases. Germline V CDR1 and CDR2: SGHNT, YENEEA. After removal of 3 bases from V and 5 bases from J, the junction contained 9 bases not matched to a gene. This CDR3 has 15 residues.

The chain links TRBV7-2 to TRBJ2-1, with 7 positions matching TRBD2. CDR3 length: 17 amino acids. Unmatched junction bases numbered 22, after V lost 5 bases and J lost 12 bases. Germline CDR1 reads SGHTA; CDR2 reads FQGNSA. The CDR3 bases are TGTGCCAGCAGCCGAGGGACCTACGGGGGGACTCTCAACGGGCAGTTCTTC. Residues: CASSRGTYGGTLNGQFF. The variable domain in full, with the rest retrieved from reference TRBV7-2 and TRBJ2-1, is GAGVSQSPSNKVTEKGKDVELRCDPISGHTALYWYRQSLGQGLEFLIYFQGNSAPDKSGLPSDRFSAERTGGSVSTLTIQRTQQEDSAVYLCASSRGTYGGTLNGQFFGPGTRLTVL.

The chain employs TRBV11-3 and TRBJ1-1; 9 bases line up with TRBD1. The J segment lost 4 bases and the V segment lost 0 bases, leaving 6 bases of the junction unmatched. Germline V CDR1 and CDR2: SGHNT, YENEEA. This CDR3 is 16 amino acids long. The CDR3 DNA reads TGTGCCAGCAGCTTAGATTTGGCACAGGGGGCCACTGAAGCTTTCTTT. Protein sequence: CASSLDLAQGATEAFF.

This chain joins TRBV25-1 and TRBJ1-3, with a possible D match to TRBD1 (5 bases). The CDR3 contains 11 residues. Per germline, CDR1 MGHDK and CDR2 SYGVNS. The CDR3 nucleotides are TGTGCAACAGGCCCTGGAAACACCATATATTTT. Protein sequence: CATGPGNTIYF.

In its sample, this clone was seen once. A read error may account for a junction end that differs from germline. The chain is built from TRBV7-7 and TRBJ1-1; the D is unclear. CDR1 is SSHAT and CDR2 is FNYEAQ in the germline V gene (reference sequence). The CDR3 runs to 13 residues. The CDR3 sequence is CASSFSVNTEAFF. CDR3 bases: TGTGCTAGCAGCTTCAGCGTGAACACTGAAGCTTTCTTT.

CDR3 amino acids: CAFRRGRDTEAFF. The CDR3 nucleotides read TGTGCTTTCCGAAGGGGTCGGGACACTGAAGCTTTCTTT. The V and J genes are TRBV6-1 and TRBJ1-1, with a tentative D call TRBD1 (5 bases). CDR1 is MNHNS and CDR2 is SASEGT in the germline V gene. This CDR3 contains 13 residues.

The gene calls are TRBV6-5 and TRBJ1-4; TRBD1 matches 9 bases. Per the germline V gene, CDR1 is MNHEY and CDR2 is SVGAGI. The length of the CDR3 is 14 residues. V shed 4 bases, J shed 8 bases, and the junction held 5 bases outside the gene matches. The CDR3 coding sequence is TGTGCCAGCAGTTGGGGACAGGGCGACGAAAAACTGTTTTTT. Translating gives CASSWGQGDEKLFF.

The genes are TRBV7-9 and TRBJ2-3; 14 bases are shared with TRBD2. Germline CDR1 reads SEHNR; CDR2 reads FQNEAQ (reference sequence). The CDR3 totals 17 residues. J gave up 6 bases and V 0 bases, and 5 bases lay outside the gene matches. CDR3 coding DNA: TGTGCCAGCAGCTTAGCGGGACTAGCGGGGGCAACTGATACGCAGTATTTT. Translation gives CASSLAGLAGATDTQYF.

The rearrangement uses TRBV5-6 and TRBJ2-5; possible D gene TRBD1, 6 bases. V lost 4 bases and J 1 base, leaving 14 bases between the germline ends. Per germline, CDR1 SGHDT and CDR2 YYEEEE. The CDR3 contains 15 residues. The CDR3: CASSALTGPQETQYF. Here the CDR3 DNA reads TGTGCCAGCAGCGCGCTTACAGGGCCCCAAGAGACCCAGTACTTC. Together with reference TRBV5-6 and TRBJ2-5, the CDR3 gives the full variable domain: DAGVTQSPTHLIKTRGQQVTLRCSPKSGHDTVSWYQQALGQGPQFIFQYYEEEERQRGNFPDRFSGHQFPNYSSELNVNALLLGDSALYLCASSALTGPQETQYFGPGTRLLVL.

The chain employs TRBV11-3 and TRBJ1-3; 7 bases map to TRBD1. The CDR3 has 17 amino acids. Germline CDR1 is SGHNT and CDR2 is YENEEA. Trimming cost V 5 bases and J 0 bases; bases outside gene matches: 10. The CDR3 sequence: CASSARTGMSSGNTIYF. CDR3 in DNA: TGTGCCAGCAGCGCACGGACAGGCATGAGCTCTGGAAACACCATATATTTT.

CDR3 in DNA: TGTGCCTGGAGTGCGGGGGGGCTCGCAGATACGCAGTATTTT. It codes for CAWSAGGLADTQYF. The genes are TRBV30 and TRBJ2-3, with TRBD2 matching over 8 bases. The germline V gene encodes CDR1 GTSNPN and CDR2 SVGIG (reference sequence). V lost 1 base, J lost 4 bases, and 4 bases stayed unmatched. The CDR3 totals 14 residues.

This clone was seen only a few times. The CDR3 loop is CASSLGGLYTDTQYF. The CDR3 bases are TGTGCCAGCAGCTTAGGAGGACTATACACAGATACGCAGTATTTT. The J gene is TRBJ2-3, the V gene TRBV7-2; possible D gene TRBD2, 6 bases. The CDR3 covers 15 residues. Germline V gene lookup returns CDR1 SGHTA and CDR2 FQGNSA. The germline V and J ends were trimmed by 1 base and 2 bases, with 10 bases remaining between them.

J is TRBJ2-3 and V is TRBV7-2; 10 bases line up with TRBD2. Germline-derived CDR1 and CDR2 are SGHTA and FQGNSA. The CDR3 extends over 19 amino acids. V lost 2 bases, J lost 9 bases, and 20 bases stayed unmatched. The CDR3 DNA reads TGTGCCAGCAGCTTACTACTCTTCTTCAGTAGCGGGGGGTCCCGAACGCAGTATTTT. Translation gives CASSLLLFFSSGGSRTQYF.

V is TRBV7-9 and J is TRBJ2-7; 8 nucleotides agree with TRBD1. This CDR3 region has 17 residues. Germline-derived CDR1 and CDR2 are SEHNR and FQNEAQ (reference sequence). V gave up 4 bases and J gave up 0 bases; unmatched junction bases: 11. The CDR3 sequence: CASSSTGTGPTSYEQYF. CDR3 nucleotide sequence: TGTGCCAGCAGCTCGACCGGGACAGGACCGACCTCCTACGAGCAGTACTTC.

V usage is TRBV6-5 and J usage is TRBJ1-5; 7 bases agree with TRBD1. The germline V gene encodes CDR1 MNHEY and CDR2 SVGAGI. The CDR3 is made up of 13 amino acids. After removal of 2 bases from V and 7 bases from J, the junction contained 2 bases not matched to a gene. The CDR3 spells CASSYDRVQPQHF. In DNA form, the CDR3 reads TGTGCCAGCAGTTACGACAGGGTGCAGCCCCAGCATTTT.

The rearrangement links TRBV7-9 to TRBJ1-1; D is unresolved. Looked up from germline, CDR1 is SEHNR and CDR2 is FQNEAQ (reference sequence). V was cut by 3 bases and J by 4 bases, with 6 bases left in between. This CDR3 has 12 amino acids. Written as DNA, the CDR3 is TGTGCCAGCAGCTTCGAGGCCACTGAAGCTTTCTTT. This sequence encodes CASSFEATEAFF.

The CDR3 loop reads CARSLASDNNSPLHF. DNA of the CDR3: TGTGCCAGAAGCTTGGCGTCAGACAATAATTCACCCCTCCACTTT. The rearrangement links TRBV5-3 to TRBJ1-6; no clear D. TRBV5-3 is designated an ORF whose function remains uncertain. CDR3 length: 15 amino acids. V was clipped by 0 bases and J by 5 bases, with 9 bases between them.

The chain employs TRBV6-1 and TRBJ2-7; D gene ambiguous. Germline CDR1 reads MNHNS; CDR2 reads SASEGT. V lost 7 bases and J 0 bases, leaving 10 bases between the germline ends. The CDR3 runs 13 residues. The CDR3 DNA reads as TGTGCCAGCACACAGTGGGTCTCCTACGAGCAGTACTTC. Its protein product is CASTQWVSYEQYF.

The rearrangement uses TRBV5-1 and TRBJ1-4; 10 bases map to TRBD1. Germline CDR1 reads SGHRS; CDR2 reads YFSETQ. Trimming at V came to 4 bases and at J to 0 bases, leaving 9 bases not matched to a gene. The CDR3 length is 18 residues. This CDR3 is CASSGDRGVFATNEKLFF. CDR3 coding DNA: TGCGCCAGCAGCGGGGACAGGGGCGTTTTTGCAACTAATGAAAAACTGTTTTTT.

This chain joins TRBV2 and TRBJ1-5, with D perhaps TRBD1 (6 bases). Trimming stripped 2 bases from V and 7 bases from J, with 12 bases between. Per germline, CDR1 SNHLY and CDR2 FYNNEI. This CDR3 is 14 amino acids long. The CDR3 loop is CASSEMGARQPQHF. The DNA of the CDR3 is TGTGCCAGCAGTGAAATGGGGGCTCGGCAGCCCCAGCATTTT.

This clone appeared a single time. This chain connects TRBV30 to TRBJ1-1, with D possibly matching TRBD1 (5 bases). Germline assignment: CDR1 GTSNPN and CDR2 SVGIG (reference sequence). V was trimmed by 2 bases and J by 5 bases, leaving 24 bases between them. This CDR3 spans 17 amino acids. The CDR3 sequence: CAWSLGQYSSKGTEAFF. The DNA for the CDR3 is TGTGCCTGGAGTCTCGGGCAGTATTCGTCAAAGGGGACTGAAGCTTTCTTT.

Only one count was recorded for this clone. In DNA, the CDR3 is TGTGCCAGCAGTTTAATGACAGGGGTATTGAATGAGCAGTTCTTC. It is translated as CASSLMTGVLNEQFF. The V call is TRBV27, the J call TRBJ2-1; 8 bases fit TRBD1. Losses at the gene ends were 2 bases for V and 7 bases for J; bases not matched to a gene: 7. In germline, CDR1 is MNHEY, CDR2 SMNVEV (reference sequence). The CDR3 has 15 amino acids.

The rearrangement links TRBV7-9 to TRBJ2-3; the D gene is possibly TRBD1 (5 bases). Trimming pared 5 bases from V and 5 bases from J, leaving 5 bases between. CDR3 size: 11 residues. Per germline, CDR1 SEHNR and CDR2 FQNEAQ (reference sequence). The CDR3 loop reads CASSQGDTQYF. The CDR3 region has the DNA TGTGCCAGCAGCCAGGGAGATACGCAGTATTTT. The full variable domain, completed using reference TRBV7-9 and TRBJ2-3, is DTGVSQNPRHKITKRGQNVTFRCDPISEHNRLYWYRQTLGQGPEFLTYFQNEAQLEKSRLLSDRFSAERPKGSFSTLEIQRTEQGDSAMYLCASSQGDTQYFGPGTRLTVL.

The chain links TRBV6-6 to TRBJ2-1; D is uncertain. Germline V gives CDR1 MNHNY, CDR2 SVGAGI (reference sequence). Trimming stripped 0 bases from V and 8 bases from J, with 5 bases between. This CDR3 comprises 12 residues. For the CDR3, the DNA is TGTGCCAGCAGTTACTCGGCCTATGAGCAGTTCTTC. This translates into CASSYSAYEQFF.

This clone appeared a few times. This chain uses TRBV29-1 with TRBJ2-5; D unclear. The end of the DNA aligns better with TRBJ2-7, so the J call may be wrong. CDR1 and CDR2 from the germline V gene are SQVTM and ANQGSEA. CDR3 length: 11 residues. The CDR3: CSVVTDYEQYF. The CDR3 DNA sequence: TGCAGCGTTGTTACGGACTACGAGCAGTACTTC.

The sample holds one count of this clone. The DNA is left out, because the CDR3 cannot be placed on it with certainty; the CDR3 is given as TCRdb lists it. This chain joins TRBV6-1 and TRBJ1-2; the table calls TRBD1, which could not be checked here. The CDR3 is 16 residues long, counting both termini. Looked up from germline, CDR1 is MNHNS and CDR2 is SASEGT. The CDR3 here is CASSDFRGTGRYGYTF.

V and J are TRBV6-5 and TRBJ1-2; D is perhaps TRBD1 (6 bases). The CDR3 sequence is 13 residues long. Trimming stripped 7 bases from V and 3 bases from J, with 12 bases between. Germline assignment: CDR1 MNHEY and CDR2 SVGAGI. For the CDR3, the DNA is TGTGCCAGCAAAGAACAGGGCCACTATGGCTACACCTTC. This translates into CASKEQGHYGYTF.